Sequencing of this TCR beta chain was carried out in a study of identical twins (dated by TCRdb to the mid-2010s). Broadly, across the study: To test whether fetal clonotypes persist, this study deep-sequenced TCR alpha and beta repertoires from monozygotic twins, from unrelated adults of various ages, and from cord blood. Replicate twin experiments were performed at different times using different library preparation protocols to rule out contamination.

Libraries were prepared through 5' RACE. Sequencing was performed on an Illumina HiSeq 2000. Template switching introduced a universal primer binding site; the final cDNA contained a unique molecular identifier, enabling accurate counting of TCR cDNA molecules. First-strand cDNA for TCR alpha and beta chains was synthesized from specific primers in the conserved constant-segment region. Each cDNA library was double barcoded, with a SMART-Mk sample barcode plus Illumina barcodes, to control for contamination. Two successive PCR steps introduced TruSeq adapter sequences along with Illumina sample barcodes. TCR alpha and beta cDNA libraries were sequenced on the Illumina HiSeq platform with custom primers. Processing in the source paper ran as follows. MiGEC processed the raw reads to extract unique molecular identifiers, while MiXCR was used to determine the CDR3 positions. Recombination models were inferred per individual with the repgenHMM and IGoR tools using an EM algorithm. The tcR package in R was used for shared clonotype analysis, with sharing normalized by the product of cloneset sizes. Out-of-frame nonproductive sequences were analyzed to study raw recombination free of thymic and clonal selection effects. The raw public reads went through TCRdb reprocessing: fastp at Q25, MiXCR clone calling, in-frame beta chains kept. Each entry merges the rows of one CDR3 protein and shows their most common DNA and genes. Here the V and J calls rest on TCRdb's processing, not on the authors' analysis. Counted in this sample were 500,000 to 700,000 distinct CDR3 sequences; roughly 7.1% of them appeared once. The ten largest clones add up to approximately 1.5% of the sample.

This clonotype was counted many times. The clone's antigen remains unknown. No quality values exist for individual bases; no much larger clone is one base distant. The paper as a whole reports these results and caveats: Fewer insertions were carried by abundant cord blood beta clonotypes, a similar but weaker trend appeared in young adult naive repertoires, and no such trend appeared in memory repertoires. Because the same donors could not be followed over many years, the conclusions relied on cross-sectional statistical analysis. Excess twin sharing in beta out-of-frame sequences was weaker because fewer shared sequences lowered the signal-to-noise ratio. Compared with coincidental sharing between unrelated individuals, out-of-frame TCR alpha sequences shared between twins showed an excess of sequences with low generation probability. Invariant T cells such as MAIT and iNKT could partly confound zero-insertion analyses, though diverse VJ usage argued against this for most clonotypes. In monozygotic twins, out-of-frame TCR alpha sharing was systematically underestimated by recombination models, although the models agreed with sharing between unrelated individuals.

Only healthy Caucasian donors were included. Three pairs of female monozygotic twins, all aged about 18 to 30 years, were included in the twin cohort. RNA for TCR libraries was isolated from peripheral blood mononuclear cells. The germline V and J ends show losses of 5 bases and 7 bases respectively, and no gene match explains 5 bases of the junction. The CDR3 runs 13 amino acids, cysteine and phenylalanine included. Left in the record is the CDR3 DNA by itself, 39 bases read in frame from the first base. This sample also appeared in a second study, on yellow fever vaccine responses in identical twins. The other study reports the following: The authors reported that the T cell response to vaccination in identical twins appeared partly convergent and partly personalized. Focusing on identical twins, the study followed the T cell clones that responded to the vaccine, and did so with precision.

Sequencing used PBMCs. This sequence uses TRBV12-3 or TRBV12-4 and TRBJ1-2, with 9 junctional bases fitting TRBD1. This receptor was taken from a woman between 18 and 29 years old in good health. CDR3 region: CASSVTGGGGYTF. The nucleotides read TGTGCCAGCAGTGTTACAGGGGGCGGTGGCTACACCTTC.